Following are 16 T cell receptor beta chains from one sample sequenced in a study of T cells in Graves' hyperthyroidism and ophthalmopathy. Amplified TCR beta CDR3 regions derived from RNA transcripts. HTBI primers were the set used in a first-round RT-PCR of the TCR CDR3. TCRdb fed the multiplex PCR reads into MiXCR, producing one record per CDR3 protein. The sample consists of 700,000 to 850,000 distinct CDR3 sequences, over 35% of them appearing once. Sequenced material: blood. The receptors shown here come from a woman aged 40 to 50 with Graves' hyperthyroidism.

The chain employs TRBV5-1 and TRBJ1-1, with TRBD1 matching 12 bases. Germline V CDR1 and CDR2: SGHRS, YFSETQ. J lost 6 bases, V lost 2 bases, and 8 bases had no gene match. CDR3 length equals 16 residues. CDR3 sequence reads: CASSFYLGDRGPEAFF. In DNA form, the CDR3 reads TGCGCCAGCAGCTTTTATCTCGGGGACAGGGGGCCTGAAGCTTTCTTT.

This clonotype was counted at least ten times. V is TRBV10-3 and J is TRBJ2-6; no clear D. Germline loops: CDR1 ENHRY, CDR2 SYGVKD. The V end was cut by 3 bases, the J end by 2 bases, with 8 bases between. CDR3 length equals 15 residues. The CDR3 sequence: CAISDPGAGANVLTF. The CDR3, as DNA: TGTGCCATCAGTGATCCGGGTGCTGGGGCCAACGTCCTGACTTTC.

The chain combines TRBV7-8 with TRBJ1-1; maybe TRBD1 (6 bases). This CDR3 region has 13 residues. Germline assignment: CDR1 SGHVS and CDR2 FQNEAQ. V shed 2 bases and J shed 8 bases, with 12 bases lying between them. CDR3 region: CASSLRGASEAFF. In DNA form, the CDR3 reads TGTGCCAGCAGCTTAAGGGGGGCTTCCGAAGCTTTCTTT.

This clonotype was observed once. The V call is TRBV9, the J call TRBJ1-1, with 7 bases identical to TRBD1. This CDR3 has 14 residues. Germline lookup yields CDR1 SGDLS and CDR2 YYNGEE. Germline trimming cut 0 bases from V and 5 bases from J; bases unmatched to any gene: 4. The CDR3 region has the DNA TGTGCCAGCAGCGTAGGTTCAGGGGGGACTGAAGCTTTCTTT. Translated: CASSVGSGGTEAFF.

This clonotype was observed a few times. J is TRBJ2-2 and V is TRBV7-3; possible D gene TRBD1, 6 bases. CDR1 is SGHTA, CDR2 FQGTGA, per germline. V lost 6 bases and J lost 6, with 14 bases in between. The CDR3 covers 14 residues. The CDR3 nucleotides are TGTGCCAGCAGGCCCTTTCCAGGGGCCGGGGAGCTGTTTTTT. This gives the protein CASRPFPGAGELFF.

This clonotype was recorded many times. This chain joins TRBV20-1 and TRBJ2-2; 8 bases are shared with TRBD1. Trimming took 7 bases from V and 7 from J; bases not matched to a gene: 20. CDR3 length: 17 amino acids. The germline V gene encodes CDR1 DFQATT and CDR2 SNEGSKA (reference sequence). CDR3 region: CSVPTNPGQDLGGELFF. The CDR3 bases are TGCAGTGTTCCTACTAACCCGGGACAGGATCTTGGCGGGGAGCTGTTTTTT.

This clonotype was observed many times. This chain uses TRBV7-2 with TRBJ1-2; 9 bases line up with TRBD1. The CDR3 has 14 amino acids. Per germline, CDR1 SGHTA and CDR2 FQGNSA. The trim removed 4 bases at V and 5 bases at J, leaving 5 bases unmatched. The CDR3, as DNA: TGTGCCAGCAGCTCAACAGGGGGCTGGTATGGCTACACCTTC. Translating it yields CASSSTGGWYGYTF.

As regards this clonotype: Compared with germline, one end of the junction differs, possibly owing to a read error. The V call is TRBV19, the J call TRBJ2-2; D not resolved. The CDR3 is 15 amino acids. Germline CDR1 LNHDA, CDR2 SQIVND (reference sequence). DNA for the CDR3: TGTGCCAGTACCGATGGTTTCAGGAACACCAGGGAGCTGTTTTTT. Its translation is CASTDGFRNTRELFF.

This clonotype showed up many times. The chain has TRBV10-3 and TRBJ2-7; 10 nucleotides match TRBD2. This CDR3 has 17 amino acids. Trimming cost V 2 bases and J 1 base; bases outside gene matches: 8. Germline CDR1 is ENHRY and CDR2 is SYGVKD. The CDR3 nucleotides read TGTGCCATCAGTGAGAGTCCGGGACTAGCGACTTCCTACGAGCAGTACTTC. Its protein product is CAISESPGLATSYEQYF.

This clonotype was counted many times. V and J are TRBV29-1 and TRBJ1-2, with a weak D call TRBD1 (5 bases). The CDR3 runs 13 residues. Trimming shortened V by 4 bases and J by 1 base, and 10 bases separated the two germline ends. Germline loops: CDR1 SQVTM, CDR2 ANQGSEA. CDR3 in amino acids: CSVGSQGNYGYTF. As DNA, the CDR3 is TGCAGCGTTGGAAGTCAGGGTAACTATGGCTACACCTTC.

The rearrangement uses TRBV7-2 and TRBJ1-2; the D is unclear. The CDR3 loop spans 15 amino acids. V lost 2 bases and J lost 1, with 11 bases in between. Germline CDR1 SGHTA, CDR2 FQGNSA. The CDR3 reads CASSLWGLDNYGYTF. CDR3 bases: TGTGCCAGCAGCTTATGGGGTTTGGATAACTATGGCTACACCTTC.

The chain employs TRBV7-3 and TRBJ1-1; TRBD1 matches 8 bases. J was trimmed by 4 bases and V by 6 bases; bases with no gene match: 10. CDR1 is SGHTA and CDR2 is FQGTGA in the germline V gene. This CDR3 spans 15 amino acids. The CDR3 is CASSRGQGKVTEAFF. CDR3 sequence (DNA): TGTGCCAGCAGTAGAGGACAGGGTAAGGTCACTGAAGCTTTCTTT. Variable domain in full (rest from reference TRBV7-3 and TRBJ1-1): GAGVSQTPSNKVTEKGKYVELRCDPISGHTALYWYRQSLGQGPEFLIYFQGTGAADDSGLPNDRFFAVRPEGSVSTLKIQRTERGDSAVYLCASSRGQGKVTEAFFGQGTRLTVV.

The chain is built from TRBV24-1 and TRBJ2-1, with 14 bases aligning to TRBD2. The CDR3 sequence is 14 residues long. The ends lost 9 bases at V and 8 bases at J; junction bases unmatched: 5. Germline V gives CDR1 KGHDR, CDR2 SFDVKD. Written as DNA, the CDR3 is TGTGCCACCGGGACTAGCGGGAGTAAATATGAGCAGTTCTTC. It codes for CATGTSGSKYEQFF.

This clonotype has at least ten counts. The chain uses TRBV6-5 and TRBJ1-1; no firm D call. There are 13 residues in the CDR3. Between the trimmed V and J ends, which lost 6 bases and 4 bases, there was a span of 12 bases. Per germline, CDR1 MNHEY and CDR2 SVGAGI. CDR3 sequence (DNA): TGTGCCAGCAGACGAATCGGAGGCACTGAAGCTTTCTTT. Its translation: CASRRIGGTEAFF.

Many counts were recorded for this clonotype. This rearrangement joins TRBV29-1 to TRBJ1-4; no firm D call. This CDR3 is 14 amino acids long. Per germline, CDR1 SQVTM and CDR2 ANQGSEA. Trimming cost V 5 bases and J 4 bases, with 14 bases left between them. CDR3 sequence: CSVSPAGDNEKLFF. The CDR3 region has the DNA TGCAGCGTTTCCCCGGCTGGGGATAATGAAAAACTGTTTTTT. Using reference TRBV29-1 and TRBJ1-4 for the parts outside the CDR3, the full variable domain is SAVISQKPSRDICQRGTSLTIQCQVDSQVTMMFWYRQQPGQSLTLIATANQGSEATYESGFVIDKFPISRPNLTFSTLTVSNMSPEDSSIYLCSVSPAGDNEKLFFGSGTQLSVL.

This clonotype was recorded at least ten times. This chain joins TRBV7-8 and TRBJ1-1; D gene uncertain. The CDR3 is made up of 14 amino acids. Germline V gene sequence: CDR1 SGHVS, CDR2 FQNEAQ. V was trimmed by 3 bases and J by 1 base, leaving 9 bases between them. CDR3 loop: CASSLRSGNTEAFF. Here the CDR3 DNA reads TGTGCCAGCAGCTTGAGGTCCGGGAACACTGAAGCTTTCTTT.